This TCR beta chain originates from a study of regulatory T cells in long-lasting Graves disease. Sample time point: persistent/refractory GD, antithyroid drugs over 5 years with positive TRAb. Extracted RNA from PBMCs served as the source of the TCR library. Through Arm-PCR of CDR3 regions and iRepertoire HTBI primers, TCR beta libraries were built. One entry per CDR3 protein results from TCRdb running MiXCR on the multiplex PCR reads. The sample lists 310,000 or so distinct CDR3 sequences; 22% were seen once. The sequence came from a female donor with Graves disease. The specimen was peripheral blood mononuclear cells (PBMCs), collected when the disease was refractory, from a patient treated with antithyroid drugs.

The CDR3 coding sequence is TGTGCCAGCAGCCAAGAAAGCCGGGGGACTGAAGCTTTCTTT. Encoded protein: CASSQESRGTEAFF. The chain recombines TRBV3-1 with TRBJ1-1; D may be TRBD1 (5 bases). The CDR3 sequence is 14 residues long. Germline loops: CDR1 LGHDT, CDR2 YNNKEL (reference sequence). The V and J ends lost 0 bases and 5 bases respectively, with 10 bases between them.